The 6 T cell receptor beta chains in this list originate from one sample, sequenced in a study of T cells after posttransplantation cyclophosphamide. This table comes from immunoSEQ multiplex PCR, and its TCRdb copy is limited to in-frame clones, with some not included. In the table there are 30,000 to 40,000 clones, over 85% of which are singletons. Sequencing input: PBMCs. Source of these receptors: a woman aged 40 to 49 with a blood cancer, CMV-positive, and with a related stem cell donor.

The V gene is TRBV5-6, the J gene TRBJ1-5; D might be TRBD1 (6 bases). Trimming left V 4 bases short and J 9 bases short, with 17 bases between. The germline V gene encodes CDR1 SGHDT and CDR2 YYEEEE. This CDR3 has 14 amino acids. CDR3 sequence (DNA): TGTGCCAGCAGCGTCAGGGGTCCTGGTTCGCCCCAGCATTTT. It codes for CASSVRGPGSPQHF.

The rearrangement joins TRBV11-2 to TRBJ1-1; unclear D gene. There are 16 residues in the CDR3. Germline V CDR1 and CDR2: SGHAT, FQNNGV. V lost 6 bases and J 0 bases, leaving 17 bases between the germline ends. This chain's CDR3 is CASRKAAGTLNTEAFF. CDR3 DNA: TGTGCCAGCAGAAAAGCCGCAGGAACTCTGAACACTGAAGCTTTCTTT.

V is TRBV9 and J is TRBJ2-7, with D tentatively TRBD2 (6 bases). The CDR3 consists of 15 residues. The V gene's germline CDR1 is SGDLS and CDR2 YYNGEE. V was clipped by 2 bases and J by 3 bases, with 15 bases between them. The CDR3: CASSVSGGAVYEQYF. As DNA, the CDR3 is TGTGCCAGCAGCGTCTCCGGCGGGGCGGTCTACGAGCAGTACTTC. The entire variable domain, with the rest obtained from reference TRBV9 and TRBJ2-7, is as follows: DSGVTQTPKHLITATGQRVTLRCSPRSGDLSVYWYQQSLDQGLQFLIQYYNGEERAKGNILERFSAQQFPDLHSELNLSSLELGDSALYFCASSVSGGAVYEQYFGPGTRLTVT.

The rearrangement links TRBV11-2 to TRBJ1-2; tentative D call: TRBD1 (6 bases). The V gene lost 8 bases and the J gene lost 4 bases, with 11 bases spanning the gap. The V gene's germline CDR1 is SGHAT and CDR2 FQNNGV. The CDR3 has 12 residues. CDR3 bases: TGTGCCAGCGGCGACAGGATCTATGGCTACACCTTC. It specifies CASGDRIYGYTF.

In this sample, this clone turned up once. The gene calls are TRBV5-1 and TRBJ2-7, with D maybe TRBD2 (6 bases). This CDR3 region has 13 residues. Germline V gives CDR1 SGHRS, CDR2 YFSETQ. V was trimmed by 0 bases and J by 8 bases, leaving 12 bases between them. CDR3 sequence (DNA): TGCGCCAGCAGCTTGGTAGTGGGGGGAAAGCAGTACTTC. Its translation: CASSLVVGGKQYF.

The chain combines TRBV6-1 with TRBJ1-2; D gene uncertain. This CDR3 is 15 amino acids long. CDR1 MNHNS and CDR2 SASEGT come from the germline V gene. The V end was cut by 6 bases, the J end by 0 bases, with 14 bases between. CDR3 protein: CASSISTMANYGYTF. CDR3 bases: TGTGCCAGCAGCATATCAACAATGGCTAACTATGGCTACACCTTC.